The entry below gives a single T cell receptor beta chain sequence along with its context. Its antigen is not known. J lost 0 bases, V lost 5 bases, and 0 bases had no gene match. CDR3 length: 14 residues. Each CDR3 protein gets one entry after TCRdb re-called the RT-PCR reads with MiXCR. The table has some 3,000 distinct CDR3 sequences, 65% to 85% seen once. The sample comes from a study of yellow fever vaccine responses in identical twins. Findings and limits, study-wide: Vaccine T cell responses of twins reportedly seemed partly convergent and partly personalized.

The rearrangement joins TRBV12-3 or TRBV12-4 to TRBJ2-2; 7 nucleotides agree with TRBD2. This clonotype was sampled from a woman aged 18-29 years who received the yellow fever vaccine. Source: T cells from blood (PBMCs), unsorted or a sorted subset (not recorded which), taken before or after yellow fever vaccination (not recorded which). CDR3 in DNA: TGTGCCAGCAGTAGCGGGGCGAACACCGGGGAGCTGTTTTTT. It yields the protein CASSSGANTGELFF.